This T cell receptor beta chain was profiled in a study of shared clonotypes between healthy human individuals. Points from the study as a whole: Estimated clonotype richness was generally higher in naive than memory subsets. Despite large depth, sorted-subset datasets appeared incompletely sequenced. Genetic and exposure-history diversity was limited by the few donors.

As to this clone: Antigen specificity is unknown.

The germline V and J ends were trimmed by 5 bases and 3 bases, with 10 bases remaining between them. This CDR3 comprises 14 residues. Germline V gene lookup returns CDR1 LNHDA and CDR2 SQIVND (reference sequence). Both subsets, CD45RA+ naive and CD45RA-negative memory, were split from the CD4+ cells. The table came from immunoSEQ multiplex PCR; TCRdb's copy has only in-frame clones and leaves some out. The sample contains a few million clones, approximately 94% of which appear only once. V is TRBV19 and J is TRBJ2-2; D uncertain. Sequencing used naive CD4+ T cells sorted from blood. The subset is: CD45RA+ positively selected. The sequence was obtained from a man between 18 and 35 years old in good health. CDR3 DNA sequence: TGTGCCAGTAGTGTCGGGCCCCACACCGGGGAGCTGTTTTTT. It translates to CASSVGPHTGELFF.